This TCR beta chain emerged from a study of T cell therapy after organ transplantation. Study-wide context: Up to 6 doses were given at 2-week intervals.

Points on this clone: Its target is not known.

TCRdb's copy holds only in-frame clones and misses some; the assay was immunoSEQ multiplex PCR. The data show over 2,000 clones, roughly 89% seen once. Germline-derived CDR1 and CDR2 are SGHTA and FQGTGA. The CDR3 totals 13 residues. V was trimmed by 5 bases and J by 6 bases, leaving 14 bases between them. The TCR originated in a human patient who had received a solid organ transplant and had CMV disease. Source: CD8+ T cells from blood, taken before autologous CMV-specific T cell therapy. V gene TRBV7-3 combines with J gene TRBJ2-7, with unresolved D. The CDR3 spells CASSPHPVAEQYF. The CDR3 DNA reads TGTGCCAGCAGCCCTCACCCTGTGGCCGAGCAGTACTTC.